This TCR beta chain was identified during a study of T-cell memory formation after mild COVID-19. CDR1 is SGHVS and CDR2 is FNYEAQ in the germline V gene. The CDR3 contains 13 residues. Trimming removed 6 bases at V and 4 bases at J, with 9 bases between. TCRdb redid the calling of the 5' RACE reads with MiXCR, one entry per CDR3 protein. Of some 300,000 distinct CDR3 sequences in the sample, 15% to 20% were seen once. The table lists this clonotype with a few counts. Sequenced: PBMCs or a T cell subset sorted from them (not recorded which). This TCR derives from a man between 18 and 29 years old who had mild COVID-19 (a few samples of this study predate the infection). Cell type and time point are not known. The V and J genes are TRBV7-6 and TRBJ1-4, with D uncertain. DNA of the CDR3: TGTGCCAGCAGGAGGGCCCTTAATGAAAAACTGTTTTTT. Protein sequence: CASRRALNEKLFF. Full variable domain (rest looked up from reference TRBV7-6 and TRBJ1-4): GAGVSQSPRYKVTKRGQDVALRCDPISGHVSLYWYRQALGQGPEFLTYFNYEAQQDKSGLPNDRFSAERPEGSISTLTIQRTEQRDSAMYRCASRRALNEKLFFGSGTQLSVL.